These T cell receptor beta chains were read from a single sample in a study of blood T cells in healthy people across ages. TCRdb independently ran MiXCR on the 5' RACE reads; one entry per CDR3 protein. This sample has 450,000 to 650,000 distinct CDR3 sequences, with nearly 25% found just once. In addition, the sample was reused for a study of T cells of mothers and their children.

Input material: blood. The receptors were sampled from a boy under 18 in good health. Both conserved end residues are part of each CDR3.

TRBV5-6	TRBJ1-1	CASSLVSINTEAFF
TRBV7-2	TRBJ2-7	CASSLKTGMYEQYF
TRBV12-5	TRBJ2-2	CATRRGANTGELFF
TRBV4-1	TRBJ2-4	CASSQQRWDIQYF
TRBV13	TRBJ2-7	CASSFGQVPYEQYF
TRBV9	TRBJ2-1	CASSSLAGEYNEQFF
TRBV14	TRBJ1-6	CASSQARGGDSPLHF
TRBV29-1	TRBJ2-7	CSVKSGTGATYEQYF
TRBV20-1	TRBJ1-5	CSASKGAPNQPQHF
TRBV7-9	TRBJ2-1	CASSPTGTASYNEQFF
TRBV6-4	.	CASSDSGTGSHEQFF
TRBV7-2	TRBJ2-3	CASAPNIGTDTQYF
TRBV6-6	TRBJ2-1	CASSYGREGRNEQFF
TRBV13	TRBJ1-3	CASSLGAVENTIYF
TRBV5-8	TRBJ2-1	CASRTRAANNEQFF
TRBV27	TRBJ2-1	CASSLGLAGYNEQFF
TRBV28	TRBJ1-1	CASRPPTRGKAFF
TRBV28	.	CASSMDKSNYEQYF
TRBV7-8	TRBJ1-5	CASSFRQGRNNQPQHF
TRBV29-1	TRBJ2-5	CSVVGELAAETQYF
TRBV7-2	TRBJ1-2	CASSLGFDRDAHGYTF
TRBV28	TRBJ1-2	CASRGGQGRQSGYTF
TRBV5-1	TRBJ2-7	CASSAGLAGGGYEQYF
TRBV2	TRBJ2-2	CASILRARIDTGELFF
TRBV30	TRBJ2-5	CAWKGGPETQYF
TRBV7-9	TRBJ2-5	CASGRTGPRETQYF
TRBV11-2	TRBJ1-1	CASSLSGGARTEAFF
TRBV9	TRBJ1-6	CASSAGLSYNSPLHF
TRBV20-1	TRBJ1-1	CSASAYSEAFF
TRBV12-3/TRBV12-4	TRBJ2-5	CASSFPSGTAQETQYF
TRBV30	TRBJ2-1	CAWSVVATGYNEQFF
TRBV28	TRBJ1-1	CASSPLGQGANEAFF
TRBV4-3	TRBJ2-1	CASSAGTSGSSYNEQFF
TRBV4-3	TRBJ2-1	CASSQDRALWGAGSNNEQFF
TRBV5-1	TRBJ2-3	CASSGARTDTQYF
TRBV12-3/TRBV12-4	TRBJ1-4	CASSLLLAGAEKLFF
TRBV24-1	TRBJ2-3	CATKPDGSYTDTQYF
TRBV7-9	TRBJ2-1	CASSPGTSGGDSYNEQFF
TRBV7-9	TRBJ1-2	CASSSGLIGTGLGAGYTF
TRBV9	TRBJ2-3	CASSVAGGELTDTQYF
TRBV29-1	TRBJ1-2	CSEEGYQKPYGYTF
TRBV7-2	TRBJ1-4	CASTLRQGAGEKLFF
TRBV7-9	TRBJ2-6	CASSWPGQGIAGANVLTF
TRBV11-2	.	CASSSGLHSYNEQFF
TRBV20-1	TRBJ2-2	CSASPSGGPNTGELFF
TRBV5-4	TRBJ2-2	CASGGDFLGGELFF
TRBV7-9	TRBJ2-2	CASSYGQGNTGELFF
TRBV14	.	CASSYGPSGSYEQYF
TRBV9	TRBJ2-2	CASSVSPSSDGELFF
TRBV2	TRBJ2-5	CASSAWDRAFRETQYF
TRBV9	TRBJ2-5	CASSVALAEETQYF
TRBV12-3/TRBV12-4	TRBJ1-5	CASSGQGVQPQHF
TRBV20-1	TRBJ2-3	CSADGLAGDTDTQYF
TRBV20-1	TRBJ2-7	CSARGPLGGGEQYF
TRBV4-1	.	CASSQVREHEQYF